The rows below give T cell receptor beta chains drawn from one sample of a study of CD8+ T cells in alopecia areata. Using immunoSEQ multiplex PCR, the repertoire was profiled, and TCRdb retains in-frame clones only, with some absent. The sample includes 110,000 to 150,000 clones, 45% to 65% seen only once; the top ten take approximately 16%. The sample in question was CD8+ T cells sorted from blood, obtained at week 4, from a patient treated with tofacitinib. The receptors here all came from a human donor with alopecia areata. Each CDR3 is given with its conserved first and last residue. The order of the fields is V gene, J gene, clone size, D gene, CDR3 DNA, CDR3 protein. A D gene is named only where the DNA matches it firmly. Rows give clone size only sometimes, using once, few, many, or a class for an expanded clone.

v_call: TRBV4-3; j_call: TRBJ2-7; clone_size: .; d_call: .; cdr3_nt: TGCGCCAGCAGCCAAGAAGCCATTACCTACGAGCAGTACTTC; cdr3_aa: CASSQEAITYEQYF
v_call: TRBV15; j_call: TRBJ2-3; clone_size: .; d_call: .; cdr3_nt: TGTGCCACCAGAGACCCTGTCTCATGGGCGGATACGCAGTATTTT; cdr3_aa: CATRDPVSWADTQYF
v_call: TRBV27; j_call: TRBJ2-7; clone_size: few; d_call: .; cdr3_nt: TGTGCCAGCAGCCTCCGGGACACTAGCTCCTACGAGCAGTACTTC; cdr3_aa: CASSLRDTSSYEQYF
v_call: TRBV27; j_call: TRBJ2-2; clone_size: few; d_call: .; cdr3_nt: TGTGCCAGCAGGCCTGAGAACACCGGGGAGCTGTTTTTT; cdr3_aa: CASRPENTGELFF
v_call: TRBV29-1; j_call: TRBJ2-7; clone_size: .; d_call: TRBD1; cdr3_nt: TGCAGCGTAGCCGGGACAGGCTACGAGCAGTACTTC; cdr3_aa: CSVAGTGYEQYF
v_call: TRBV7-2; j_call: TRBJ2-1; clone_size: .; d_call: TRBD1; cdr3_nt: TGTGCCAGCAGCCCAGGGTCGGGGACAGCCCATGAGCAGTTCTTC; cdr3_aa: CASSPGSGTAHEQFF
v_call: TRBV4-2; j_call: TRBJ2-7; clone_size: .; d_call: .; cdr3_nt: TGTGCCAGCAGCCAAGGAGGGTTCGAGCAGTACTTC; cdr3_aa: CASSQGGFEQYF
v_call: TRBV27; j_call: TRBJ1-2; clone_size: few; d_call: .; cdr3_nt: TGTGCCAGCAGTTTCCACACGGGCTATGGCTACACCTTC; cdr3_aa: CASSFHTGYGYTF
v_call: TRBV27; j_call: TRBJ1-2; clone_size: .; d_call: TRBD1; cdr3_nt: TGTGCCAGCAGTTCGGGGACAGGGAACGGCTACACCTTC; cdr3_aa: CASSSGTGNGYTF
v_call: TRBV29-1; j_call: TRBJ2-1; clone_size: .; d_call: TRBD2; cdr3_nt: TGCAGCGTTGAAGATCGGGAGGGGGGGTACAATGAGCAGTTCTTC; cdr3_aa: CSVEDREGGYNEQFF
v_call: TRBV9; j_call: TRBJ2-7; clone_size: few; d_call: TRBD1; cdr3_nt: TGTGCCAGCAGCGTAGGTGACAGGGTCGACGAGCAGTACTTC; cdr3_aa: CASSVGDRVDEQYF
v_call: TRBV7-2; j_call: TRBJ1-1; clone_size: .; d_call: .; cdr3_nt: TGTGCCAGCACCCCAGAGGAGAGTCGGGGTGAAGCTTTCTTT; cdr3_aa: CASTPEESRGEAFF
v_call: TRBV19; j_call: TRBJ2-1; clone_size: .; d_call: .; cdr3_nt: TGTGCCAGTAGTATAGTGGGGGACGGTTACAATGAGCAGTTCTTC; cdr3_aa: CASSIVGDGYNEQFF
v_call: TRBV21-1; j_call: TRBJ1-2; clone_size: few; d_call: .; cdr3_nt: TGTGCCAGCAGCATAGGGATTAGTCTCAGCTACACCTTC; cdr3_aa: CASSIGISLSYTF
v_call: TRBV29-1; j_call: TRBJ1-4; clone_size: few; d_call: .; cdr3_nt: TGCAGCGTTGTGGTAGCAACTAATGAAAAACTGTTTTTT; cdr3_aa: CSVVVATNEKLFF
v_call: TRBV5-6; j_call: TRBJ1-5; clone_size: .; d_call: .; cdr3_nt: TGTGCCAGCAGCTTGGGGGACACCAATCAGCCCCAGCATTTT; cdr3_aa: CASSLGDTNQPQHF
v_call: TRBV7-6; j_call: TRBJ2-7; clone_size: few; d_call: .; cdr3_nt: TGTGCCAGCAACCATATCGGGACCGAGCAGTACTTC; cdr3_aa: CASNHIGTEQYF
v_call: TRBV4-2; j_call: TRBJ1-2; clone_size: .; d_call: .; cdr3_nt: TGTGCCAGCAGCCAAGATTCTGGGGGAAACTATGGCTACACCTTC; cdr3_aa: CASSQDSGGNYGYTF
v_call: TRBV27; j_call: TRBJ1-2; clone_size: .; d_call: .; cdr3_nt: TGTGCCAGCAGCCAGACAAGGAACTATGGCTACACCTTC; cdr3_aa: CASSQTRNYGYTF
v_call: TRBV30; j_call: TRBJ1-1; clone_size: .; d_call: .; cdr3_nt: TGTGCCTGGTCCCCGGACACAAACACTGAAGCTTTCTTT; cdr3_aa: CAWSPDTNTEAFF
v_call: TRBV27; j_call: TRBJ2-7; clone_size: .; d_call: TRBD1; cdr3_nt: TGTGCCAGCAGTTTTGTAGGCCGGACAGGCTACGAGCAGTACTTC; cdr3_aa: CASSFVGRTGYEQYF
v_call: TRBV7-9; j_call: TRBJ2-3; clone_size: .; d_call: .; cdr3_nt: TGTGCCAGCAGCTTAGGTTCCATCCTACGCGGGGCAGATACGCAGTATTTT; cdr3_aa: CASSLGSILRGADTQYF
v_call: TRBV30; j_call: TRBJ2-7; clone_size: .; d_call: .; cdr3_nt: TGTGCCTGGAGTGGGGGAAGCTCCTACGAGCAGTACTTC; cdr3_aa: CAWSGGSSYEQYF
v_call: TRBV5-4; j_call: TRBJ1-2; clone_size: .; d_call: .; cdr3_nt: TGTGCCAGCAGCTTCGGCTACACCTTC; cdr3_aa: CASSFGYTF
v_call: TRBV10-2; j_call: TRBJ2-7; clone_size: few; d_call: TRBD2; cdr3_nt: TGCGCCAGCAGTGAGTCGACTAGCGGGGGGGAATACGAGCAGTACTTC; cdr3_aa: CASSESTSGGEYEQYF
v_call: TRBV19; j_call: TRBJ1-2; clone_size: few; d_call: .; cdr3_nt: TGTGCCAGTAGTGCCGGGACGGAATATAACTATGGCTACACCTTC; cdr3_aa: CASSAGTEYNYGYTF
v_call: TRBV12-5; j_call: TRBJ2-3; clone_size: .; d_call: .; cdr3_nt: TGTGCTAGTGGTTTGTCCCCAGATACGCAGTATTTT; cdr3_aa: CASGLSPDTQYF
v_call: TRBV29-1; j_call: TRBJ2-7; clone_size: few; d_call: .; cdr3_nt: TGCAGCGTTTTGGATGACTACGAGCAGTACTTC; cdr3_aa: CSVLDDYEQYF
v_call: TRBV11-2; j_call: TRBJ2-3; clone_size: .; d_call: .; cdr3_nt: TGTGCCAGCAGCAAAGACTCCGCCACGCAGTATTTT; cdr3_aa: CASSKDSATQYF
v_call: TRBV27; j_call: TRBJ2-3; clone_size: few; d_call: TRBD1; cdr3_nt: TGTGCCAGCAGGACAGGGGGGAGCACAGATACGCAGTATTTT; cdr3_aa: CASRTGGSTDTQYF
v_call: TRBV20-1; j_call: TRBJ2-3; clone_size: .; d_call: .; cdr3_nt: TGCAGTGCGGACGATACGCAGTATTTT; cdr3_aa: CSADDTQYF
v_call: TRBV7-9; j_call: TRBJ1-5; clone_size: .; d_call: .; cdr3_nt: TGTGCCAGCAGCTTACCCCGGACGGCTAGCAATCAGCCCCAGCATTTT; cdr3_aa: CASSLPRTASNQPQHF
v_call: TRBV7-9; j_call: TRBJ1-1; clone_size: .; d_call: .; cdr3_nt: TGTGCCAGCAGCTTGGCGGGGTTGGACACTGAAGCTTTCTTT; cdr3_aa: CASSLAGLDTEAFF
v_call: TRBV12-5; j_call: TRBJ2-1; clone_size: .; d_call: .; cdr3_nt: TGTGCTAGTGGTCTGACCGGGACAGAGCAGTTCTTC; cdr3_aa: CASGLTGTEQFF
v_call: TRBV29-1; j_call: TRBJ2-7; clone_size: once; d_call: .; cdr3_nt: TGCAGCGTTGATGTGAGACAGGATACCTACGAGCAGTACTTC; cdr3_aa: CSVDVRQDTYEQYF
v_call: TRBV6-5; j_call: TRBJ2-5; clone_size: .; d_call: .; cdr3_nt: TGTGCCAGCACCAAGGGGGTCCAAGAGACCCAGTACTTC; cdr3_aa: CASTKGVQETQYF
v_call: TRBV2; j_call: TRBJ2-7; clone_size: .; d_call: TRBD2; cdr3_nt: TGTGCCAGCAGTGAGTGGCTAGCGGGGGAGACTAGCGAGCAGTACTTC; cdr3_aa: CASSEWLAGETSEQYF
v_call: TRBV4-1; j_call: TRBJ1-2; clone_size: .; d_call: .; cdr3_nt: TGCGCCAGCAGCCCTTTGGGGCAGGAGATCTCTTTGGGCTACACCTTC; cdr3_aa: CASSPLGQEISLGYTF
v_call: TRBV6-5; j_call: TRBJ1-4; clone_size: .; d_call: .; cdr3_nt: TGTGCCAGCAGTTACGGATCCGGGACCGGAAGCGAAAAACTGTTTTTT; cdr3_aa: CASSYGSGTGSEKLFF
v_call: TRBV7-9; j_call: TRBJ2-1; clone_size: few; d_call: .; cdr3_nt: TGTGCCAGCAGCCAAGGCGGGACACCGTACAATGAGCAGTTCTTC; cdr3_aa: CASSQGGTPYNEQFF
v_call: TRBV11-2; j_call: TRBJ2-7; clone_size: .; d_call: TRBD2; cdr3_nt: TGTGCCAGCAGCTTCTCACGGGGGGACTACGAGCAGTACTTC; cdr3_aa: CASSFSRGDYEQYF
v_call: TRBV5-1; j_call: TRBJ1-2; clone_size: .; d_call: .; cdr3_nt: TGCGCCAGCAGCTTAGCCGAGGACGGTGCTAACTATGGCTACACCTTC; cdr3_aa: CASSLAEDGANYGYTF
v_call: TRBV29-1; j_call: TRBJ2-1; clone_size: .; d_call: .; cdr3_nt: TGCAGCGTTGTGGACGGGGAGCACAATGAGCAGTTCTTC; cdr3_aa: CSVVDGEHNEQFF
v_call: TRBV13; j_call: TRBJ2-5; clone_size: .; d_call: .; cdr3_nt: TGTGCCAGCAGCTTACTTCAGGGGAGAGAGACCCAGTACTTC; cdr3_aa: CASSLLQGRETQYF
v_call: TRBV4-2; j_call: TRBJ2-1; clone_size: .; d_call: TRBD1; cdr3_nt: TGTGCCAGCAGCCAAAATACTGACAGGGTCAATGAGCAGTTCTTC; cdr3_aa: CASSQNTDRVNEQFF
v_call: TRBV4-1; j_call: TRBJ2-5; clone_size: .; d_call: TRBD2; cdr3_nt: TGCGCCAGCAGCCACCCGGGGACTAGCGGGGGTGAGACCCAGTACTTC; cdr3_aa: CASSHPGTSGGETQYF
v_call: TRBV18; j_call: TRBJ1-6; clone_size: .; d_call: TRBD1; cdr3_nt: TGTGCCAGCTCACCACGGGGACAGGGGGACTATAATTCACCCCTCCACTTT; cdr3_aa: CASSPRGQGDYNSPLHF
v_call: TRBV30; j_call: TRBJ2-3; clone_size: .; d_call: TRBD2; cdr3_nt: TGTGCCTTGGGGGGGTCACCCACAGATACGCAGTATTTT; cdr3_aa: CALGGSPTDTQYF
v_call: TRBV7-9; j_call: TRBJ1-5; clone_size: .; d_call: .; cdr3_nt: TGTGCCAGCAGCCGGGACGGCAGGAATCAGCCCCAGCATTTT; cdr3_aa: CASSRDGRNQPQHF